Each of the 18 T cell receptor beta chains below was sequenced from the same sample in a study of identifying expanded T cells in peripheral blood. The method was immunoSEQ multiplex PCR; TCRdb's version includes in-frame clones alone and lacks a portion of them. Of roughly 100,000 clones listed, about 91% were seen once; the top ten hold 13% to 15%. The sequenced sample was blood. Every receptor here comes from a person between 18 and 75 years old in good health.

This sequence joins TRBV4-3 and TRBJ2-7, with TRBD1 matching 9 bases. The junction had 13 bases not matched to a gene; V was cut back by 0 bases and J by 7 bases. The CDR3 spans 17 residues. The germline gives CDR1 LGHNA, CDR2 YSLEER. The DNA for the CDR3 is TGCGCCAGCAGCCAAGAGACTGAGGACAGGGGCTTTTGGGAGCAGTACTTC. Translated: CASSQETEDRGFWEQYF.

This clone was seen just once. This chain uses TRBV7-9 with TRBJ1-2, with TRBD1 matching 9 bases. V shed 4 bases and J 3 bases; nucleotides not matched to a gene: 0. The CDR3 has 13 residues. Germline CDR1 SEHNR, CDR2 FQNEAQ (reference sequence). The CDR3 reads CASSWTGDYGYTF. The CDR3 DNA follows: TGTGCCAGCAGCTGGACAGGGGACTATGGCTACACCTTC.

The chain is built from TRBV29-1 and TRBJ2-7, with D perhaps assigned TRBD1 or TRBD2 (5 bases each). The V and J ends lost 3 bases and 5 bases respectively, with 20 bases between them. Germline V gene data show CDR1 as SQVTM and CDR2 as ANQGSEA. The CDR3 is made up of 15 amino acids. The CDR3 DNA is TGCAGCGTTGATGTTGGGGGATTTAATGGCGACGAGCAGTACTTC. Its protein is CSVDVGGFNGDEQYF.

The chain joins TRBV16 to TRBJ2-5; D not resolved. CDR1 is KGHSY and CDR2 is FQNENV in the germline V gene. The CDR3 totals 12 residues. V lost 3 bases, J lost 5 bases, and 7 bases lay in between. CDR3 sequence (DNA): TGTGCCAGCAGCCAGCTAGGCGAGACCCAGTACTTC. Protein sequence: CASSQLGETQYF.

This clone was recorded only once. The chain joins TRBV4-2 to TRBJ2-5, with D perhaps TRBD1 or TRBD2 (5 bases each). The CDR3 has 18 residues. CDR1 LGHNA and CDR2 YNFKEQ come from the germline V gene. V dropped 0 bases and J dropped 0 bases, with 17 bases sitting between them. CDR3 bases: TGTGCCAGCAGCCAAGATAGGGGCCTGTTCGGGGACCAAGAGACCCAGTACTTC. Translated: CASSQDRGLFGDQETQYF.

The rearrangement links TRBV4-1 to TRBJ2-3; D is uncertain. The CDR3 length is 15 residues. Deletions cut 2 bases from V and 2 bases from J, with 11 bases between. Germline assignment: CDR1 MGHRA and CDR2 YSYEKL. In DNA form, the CDR3 reads TGCGCCAGCAGCCAATCAGGAATGAACACAGATACGCAGTATTTT. Translation gives CASSQSGMNTDTQYF.

The chain recombines TRBV6-5 with TRBJ2-5, with unresolved D. V was trimmed by 0 bases and J by 7 bases, leaving 15 bases between them. Per the germline V gene, CDR1 is MNHEY and CDR2 is SVGAGI. This CDR3 contains 15 residues. The CDR3 is CASSYSQATSGTQYF. CDR3 bases: TGTGCCAGCAGTTACTCGCAGGCGACGTCGGGGACCCAGTACTTC.

The chain is built from TRBV9 and TRBJ2-1, with TRBD2 matching over 7 bases. Losses at the gene ends were 0 bases for V and 6 bases for J; bases not matched to a gene: 6. CDR1 is SGDLS, CDR2 YYNGEE, per germline. This CDR3 has 15 residues. In DNA form, the CDR3 reads TGTGCCAGCAGCGTAGTTGGCGGGAGCTTCAATGAGCAGTTCTTC. This encodes CASSVVGGSFNEQFF.

The rearrangement joins TRBV4-1 to TRBJ2-3, with TRBD2 as a possible D gene (6 bases). The CDR3 is 15 amino acids. Germline-derived CDR1 and CDR2 are MGHRA and YSYEKL. V was trimmed by 4 bases and J by 5 bases, leaving 16 bases between them. CDR3 amino acids: CASSPRSGGKDTQYF. The CDR3, as DNA: TGCGCCAGCAGCCCTCGTAGTGGGGGGAAAGATACGCAGTATTTT.

The J gene is TRBJ2-7, the V gene TRBV7-3; D is unclear. The CDR3 runs 14 residues. The germline CDR1 and CDR2 sequences are SGHTA and FQGTGA. Between the trimmed V and J ends, which lost 5 bases and 3 bases, there was a span of 14 bases. In DNA form, the CDR3 reads TGTGCCAGCAGCCCTGGACCCCATGTCTACGAGCAGTACTTC. It translates to CASSPGPHVYEQYF.

The CDR3 DNA is TGTGCCAGCAGTTTGGACATTGCCCTCTACTACGAGCAGTACTTC. Residues: CASSLDIALYYEQYF. The V and J genes are TRBV28 and TRBJ2-7; the D gene is possibly TRBD1 (5 bases). V gave up 3 bases and J gave up 3 bases, with 15 bases separating them. Per the germline V gene, CDR1 is MDHEN and CDR2 is SYDVKM. This CDR3 has 15 residues.

The chain combines TRBV18 with TRBJ2-1; 7 nucleotides match TRBD1. The germline gives CDR1 KGHSH, CDR2 LQKENI. The CDR3 sequence is 16 residues long. V lost 3 bases and J lost 10; bases outside the gene matches: 15. The CDR3 is CASSPDRMPSDGEQFF. For the CDR3, the DNA is TGTGCCAGCTCACCGGACAGGATGCCCTCAGATGGGGAGCAGTTCTTC.

The gene calls are TRBV11-3 and TRBJ2-1, with a tentative D call TRBD1 (6 bases). The CDR3 spans 15 residues. Germline loops: CDR1 SGHNT, CDR2 YENEEA. V was pared by 4 bases and J by 5 bases, with 15 bases between. CDR3 in amino acids: CASSSDRGNDNEQFF. CDR3 in DNA: TGTGCCAGCAGCTCAGATAGGGGGAATGACAATGAGCAGTTCTTC.

The CDR3 sequence is CASSGRDTLQETQYF. The CDR3 DNA reads TGTGCCAGCAGCGGGCGGGACACCCTCCAAGAGACCCAGTACTTC. The chain is built from TRBV7-2 and TRBJ2-5; the D call may be TRBD1 or TRBD2 (6 bases each). Germline V gives CDR1 SGHTA, CDR2 FQGNSA. Trimming left V 5 bases short and J 1 base short, with 14 bases between. The CDR3 spans 15 residues. The variable domain in full, completed from reference TRBV7-2 and TRBJ2-5, reads GAGVSQSPSNKVTEKGKDVELRCDPISGHTALYWYRQSLGQGLEFLIYFQGNSAPDKSGLPSDRFSAERTGGSVSTLTIQRTQQEDSAVYLCASSGRDTLQETQYFGPGTRLLVL.

This clone was observed a handful of times. This rearrangement joins TRBV7-2 to TRBJ2-1; D is perhaps TRBD1 or TRBD2 (5 bases each). Germline V gene lookup returns CDR1 SGHTA and CDR2 FQGNSA. The CDR3 runs to 12 residues. V was clipped by 5 bases and J by 11 bases, with 13 bases between them. The CDR3 region has the DNA TGTGCCAGCAGCCTGGGGACGGCGAAGCAGTTCTTC. Translating gives CASSLGTAKQFF.

J is TRBJ2-7 and V is TRBV5-1; D is ambiguous. CDR3 size: 12 residues. V lost 4 bases and J lost 6, with 11 bases in between. CDR1 and CDR2 (germline): SGHRS, YFSETQ. The CDR3 reads CASSPGKVEQYF. The CDR3 nucleotides read TGCGCCAGCAGCCCTGGGAAGGTCGAGCAGTACTTC.

The rearrangement links TRBV7-8 to TRBJ2-7; 14 bases agree with TRBD2. The CDR3 has 19 amino acids. CDR1 is SGHVS and CDR2 is FQNEAQ in the germline V gene. V lost 6 bases and J lost 4; bases outside the gene matches: 17. The CDR3, as DNA: TGTGCCAGCAGGGGTCCGGAGGGACTAGCGGGAGCGGTACAGTACGAGCAGTACTTC. It translates to CASRGPEGLAGAVQYEQYF.

The J gene is TRBJ2-4, the V gene TRBV11-2, with D hard to call. The V gene lost 3 bases and the J gene lost 3 bases, with 6 bases spanning the gap. The CDR3 extends over 13 amino acids. CDR1 and CDR2 (germline): SGHAT, FQNNGV. The CDR3 DNA reads TGTGCCAGCAGCTTCCAAGTCAAAAACATTCAGTACTTC. Residues: CASSFQVKNIQYF.